Following are 15 T cell receptor beta chains from one sample sequenced in a study of cytomegalovirus exposure and HLA in healthy donors. Produced via immunoSEQ multiplex PCR; TCRdb's table is partial and in-frame only. The profile covers 190,000 or so clones, with 84% appearing a single time and 2.5% to 3% taken by the ten largest. The sample taken for sequencing was PBMCs. Receptors originate from a woman aged 18-29 years in good health and CMV-seropositive.

The rearrangement links TRBV5-1 to TRBJ2-5; 9 nucleotides agree with TRBD1. Trimming cost V 5 bases and J 4 bases; bases outside gene matches: 3. The CDR3 contains 13 residues. Germline-derived CDR1 and CDR2 are SGHRS and YFSETQ. The CDR3 DNA follows: TGCGCCAGCAGGACAGGGGGAGGAGAGACCCAGTACTTC. As protein: CASRTGGGETQYF. Full variable domain (outside the CDR3, taken from reference TRBV5-1 and TRBJ2-5): KAGVTQTPRYLIKTRGQQVTLSCSPISGHRSVSWYQQTPGQGLQFLFEYFSETQRNKGNFPGRFSGRQFSNSRSEMNVSTLELGDSALYLCASRTGGGETQYFGPGTRLLVL.

This chain uses TRBV19 with TRBJ2-7; 11 bases match TRBD1. The trim removed 1 base at V and 4 bases at J, leaving 9 bases unmatched. Germline CDR1 LNHDA, CDR2 SQIVND (reference sequence). This CDR3 comprises 17 residues. CDR3 sequence: CASSIGARTGGEYEQYF. CDR3 DNA sequence: TGTGCCAGTAGTATAGGGGCAAGGACAGGGGGCGAATACGAGCAGTACTTC.

The V call is TRBV7-2, the J call TRBJ1-5, with a weak D call TRBD1 (5 bases). This CDR3 spans 14 amino acids. With 3 bases removed from V and 7 bases from J, the gap between germline ends came to 13 bases. CDR1 is SGHTA and CDR2 is FQGNSA in the germline V gene. The CDR3 coding sequence is TGTGCCAGCAGCTTCGGCGGGGGTTCACAGCCCCAGCATTTT. It translates to CASSFGGGSQPQHF.

This chain joins TRBV5-6 and TRBJ1-1, with D unresolved. The germline V gene has CDR1 SGHDT and CDR2 YYEEEE. The ends were cut back, 0 bases at V and 2 bases at J, with 8 bases in the middle. The CDR3 has 14 residues. Here the CDR3 reads CASSLAAGNTEAFF. CDR3 DNA: TGTGCCAGCAGCTTGGCCGCCGGTAACACTGAAGCTTTCTTT.

The chain employs TRBV5-6 and TRBJ1-2; D gene unclear. The germline gives CDR1 SGHDT, CDR2 YYEEEE. Trimming took off 5 bases at V and 8 bases at J, with 16 bases between the two ends. This CDR3 has 13 residues. The CDR3 is CASSRPPRQGYTF. The CDR3 DNA follows: TGTGCCAGCAGTCGACCCCCCAGGCAAGGCTACACCTTC.

The chain links TRBV7-9 to TRBJ2-1, with 9 bases aligning to TRBD2. Germline V lookup: CDR1 SEHNR, CDR2 FQNEAQ (reference sequence). The CDR3 extends over 17 amino acids. V was pared by 6 bases and J by 8 bases, with 17 bases of the junction left unmatched. Here the CDR3 DNA reads TGTGCCAGCAGTAATAGAAGAGGCCTAGCGGGGATGTATGAGCAGTTCTTC. Residues: CASSNRRGLAGMYEQFF.

CDR3 sequence reads: CASSSRDRDPQGQFF. CDR3 coding DNA: TGTGCCAGCAGCTCCCGGGACAGGGACCCTCAGGGGCAGTTCTTC. V is TRBV4-2 and J is TRBJ2-1; TRBD1 matches 9 bases. CDR1 is LGHNA and CDR2 is YNFKEQ in the germline V gene. Losses at the gene ends were 5 bases for V and 12 bases for J; bases not matched to a gene: 14. This CDR3 is built from 15 residues.

This sequence joins TRBV7-9 and TRBJ2-1; TRBD2 matches 12 bases. Losses at the gene ends were 4 bases for V and 3 bases for J; bases not matched to a gene: 4. Germline V gene data show CDR1 as SEHNR and CDR2 as FQNEAQ (reference sequence). This CDR3 is built from 16 residues. Here the CDR3 DNA reads TGTGCCAGCAGCTGGGAGGGACTAGCGGGCTACAATGAGCAGTTCTTC. Translating it yields CASSWEGLAGYNEQFF. Full variable domain (outside the CDR3, taken from reference TRBV7-9 and TRBJ2-1): DTGVSQNPRHKITKRGQNVTFRCDPISEHNRLYWYRQTLGQGPEFLTYFQNEAQLEKSRLLSDRFSAERPKGSFSTLEIQRTEQGDSAMYLCASSWEGLAGYNEQFFGPGTRLTVL.

The chain links TRBV13 to TRBJ1-3; the match to TRBD1 covers 7 bases. Germline V gene data show CDR1 as PRHDT and CDR2 as FYEKMQ (reference sequence). V shed 5 bases, J shed 1 base, and the junction held 11 bases outside the gene matches. CDR3 length equals 17 residues. The CDR3 nucleotides are TGTGCCAGCAGCCAGATACAGGGGTTTGTGTCTGGAAACACCATATATTTT. It specifies CASSQIQGFVSGNTIYF.

The chain couples TRBV5-1 to TRBJ1-2; the match to TRBD1 covers 8 bases. The J segment lost 5 bases and the V segment lost 4 bases, leaving 7 bases of the junction unmatched. Germline-derived CDR1 and CDR2 are SGHRS and YFSETQ. This CDR3 region has 14 residues. The chain's CDR3 is CASSQDRAGYGYTF. DNA for the CDR3: TGCGCCAGCAGCCAGGACAGGGCTGGTTATGGCTACACCTTC.

A few counts support this clone. The chain couples TRBV6-5 to TRBJ1-1, with TRBD1 as a possible D gene (5 bases). Trimming took off 0 bases at V and 11 bases at J, with 10 bases between the two ends. The germline V gene has CDR1 MNHEY and CDR2 SVGAGI. This CDR3 is built from 12 residues. The CDR3 DNA is TGTGCCAGCAGTTACTCGGCGGGACCCGCTTTCTTT. This sequence encodes CASSYSAGPAFF.

This chain links TRBV27 with TRBJ1-1; weak D call: TRBD1 (6 bases). The CDR3 consists of 14 residues. Germline-derived CDR1 and CDR2 are MNHEY and SMNVEV (reference sequence). Trimming cost V 5 bases and J 1 base, with 11 bases left between them. The CDR3 protein is CASSPGQANTEAFF. The CDR3 DNA sequence: TGTGCCAGCAGTCCGGGACAAGCGAACACTGAAGCTTTCTTT.

J is TRBJ2-5 and V is TRBV11-2; D call uncertain. Germline-derived CDR1 and CDR2 are SGHAT and FQNNGV. The CDR3 totals 13 residues. Trimming left V 5 bases short and J 5 bases short, with 12 bases between. CDR3 region: CASSHYSIETQYF. CDR3 bases: TGTGCCAGCAGCCATTACTCAATCGAGACCCAGTACTTC.

The chain uses TRBV6-4 and TRBJ1-2; a possible D gene is TRBD1 (5 bases). The CDR3 spans 14 residues. The germline V and J ends were trimmed by 9 bases and 6 bases, with 20 bases remaining between them. CDR1 and CDR2 from the germline V gene are MRHNA and SNTAGT. The DNA of the CDR3 is TGTGCCAGAGCCGACAATCGGACATCCCATGGCTACACCTTC. Protein sequence: CARADNRTSHGYTF.

The chain carries TRBV11-3 and TRBJ2-2; perhaps TRBD2 as D (6 bases). Looked up from germline, CDR1 is SGHNT and CDR2 is YENEEA. This CDR3 contains 11 residues. V was pared by 8 bases and J by 6 bases, with 7 bases between. CDR3 nucleotide sequence: TGTGCCAGCGAGCGGGCCGGGGAGCTGTTTTTT. Protein sequence: CASERAGELFF.